The 16 T cell receptor beta chains below all came from one sample that was sequenced in a study of somatic mutations in cytotoxic T cells in rheumatoid arthritis. Generated by immunoSEQ multiplex PCR, the TCRdb table keeps only in-frame clones and is missing some. In the table there are 13,000 to 15,000 clones, over 70% of which are singletons. The material sequenced was CD8+ T cells sorted from blood. All receptors derive from an adult with rheumatoid arthritis.

This clone was seen once. This chain links TRBV15 with TRBJ1-3, with 8 bases matching TRBD1. The CDR3 extends over 18 amino acids. Germline V gene lookup returns CDR1 LNHNV and CDR2 YYDKDF (reference sequence). Trimming at V came to 5 bases and at J to 0 bases, leaving 12 bases not matched to a gene. CDR3 bases: TGTGCCACCAGCCGACTGCCAGGGGGCCCTGACTCTGGAAACACCATATATTTT. As protein: CATSRLPGGPDSGNTIYF.

The chain joins TRBV11-2 to TRBJ2-3; perhaps TRBD2 as D (6 bases). The V gene's germline CDR1 is SGHAT and CDR2 FQNNGV. The CDR3 length is 17 residues. Trimming took 3 bases from V and 0 from J, leaving 16 bases between them. For the CDR3, the DNA is TGTGCCAGCAGCTTCCCTAACACGGGGACTAGCACAGATACGCAGTATTTT. Protein: CASSFPNTGTSTDTQYF.

The CDR3 DNA reads as TGTGCCAGCGGAGGACTAGCGGGAGAGACCCAGTACTTC. This gives the protein CASGGLAGETQYF. The J gene is TRBJ2-5, the V gene TRBV27, with 11 bases matching TRBD2. CDR1 is MNHEY, CDR2 SMNVEV, per germline (reference sequence). The V gene end was trimmed by 8 bases and the J gene end by 4 bases; junction bases not matched to a gene: 3. The CDR3 totals 13 residues.

This clone was counted a single time. The genes are TRBV28 and TRBJ1-4; TRBD1 might be the D (5 bases). Germline CDR1 is MDHEN and CDR2 is SYDVKM. V was shortened by 8 bases and J by 12 bases, with 22 bases between the two germline ends. This CDR3 is built from 14 residues. The CDR3 sequence is CASLEGGGSAELFF. In DNA, the CDR3 is TGTGCCAGCCTCGAGGGTGGGGGAAGTGCAGAACTGTTTTTT.

The J gene is TRBJ1-1, the V gene TRBV12-5; 8 bases match TRBD1. The germline CDR1 and CDR2 sequences are LGHNT and FRNRAP. This CDR3 region has 15 residues. With 1 base clipped from V and 1 base from J, the junction kept 2 bases outside the gene matches. The CDR3 protein is CASGLAGTGNTEAFF. For the CDR3, the DNA is TGTGCTAGTGGTTTGGCTGGGACAGGGAACACTGAAGCTTTCTTT.

The gene calls are TRBV11-2 and TRBJ2-1; D is undetermined. In germline, CDR1 is SGHAT, CDR2 FQNNGV. The CDR3 runs to 12 residues. With 5 bases removed from V and 10 bases from J, the gap between germline ends came to 12 bases. This chain's CDR3 is CASSAEVREQFF. The CDR3 nucleotides read TGTGCCAGCAGCGCCGAGGTTAGGGAGCAGTTCTTC. Full variable domain (missing parts from reference TRBV11-2 and TRBJ2-1): EAGVAQSPRYKIIEKRQSVAFWCNPISGHATLYWYQQILGQGPKLLIQFQNNGVVDDSQLPKDRFSAERLKGVDSTLKIQPAKLEDSAVYLCASSAEVREQFFGPGTRLTVL.

The V gene is TRBV28, the J gene TRBJ2-2; 7 bases line up with TRBD2. With V trimmed by 3 bases and J by 4 bases, 5 bases remained unmatched. Germline V gene data show CDR1 as MDHEN and CDR2 as SYDVKM. There are 15 residues in the CDR3. CDR3 sequence: CASSFYGGSTGELFF. CDR3 coding DNA: TGTGCCAGCAGTTTTTACGGGGGGAGCACCGGGGAGCTGTTTTTT. Combining the CDR3 with reference TRBV28 and TRBJ2-2 gives the whole variable domain DVKVTQSSRYLVKRTGEKVFLECVQDMDHENMFWYRQDPGLGLRLIYFSYDVKMKEKGDIPEGYSVSREKKERFSLILESASTNQTSMYLCASSFYGGSTGELFFGEGSRLTVL.

Only one count was recorded for this clone. The chain combines TRBV10-3 with TRBJ2-5; no definite D call. The CDR3 sequence is 15 residues long. V lost 1 base and J lost 0, with 9 bases in between. Germline V gene lookup returns CDR1 ENHRY and CDR2 SYGVKD. CDR3 sequence reads: CAISELAEYQETQYF. The CDR3 DNA follows: TGTGCCATCAGTGAGTTGGCGGAGTACCAAGAGACCCAGTACTTC.

This chain links TRBV30 with TRBJ1-1, with 8 bases fitting TRBD1. This CDR3 comprises 14 residues. Trimming at V came to 0 bases and at J to 6 bases, leaving 6 bases not matched to a gene. CDR1 and CDR2 from the germline V gene are GTSNPN and SVGIG (reference sequence). CDR3 residues: CAWSVGQGAAEAFF. The CDR3 DNA reads TGTGCCTGGAGTGTAGGGCAGGGGGCGGCTGAAGCTTTCTTT.

J is TRBJ2-1 and V is TRBV4-1; D is possibly TRBD1 (7 bases). CDR3 length: 16 residues. CDR1 and CDR2 from the germline V gene are MGHRA and YSYEKL. The V and J ends lost 0 bases and 4 bases respectively, with 13 bases between them. This chain's CDR3 is CASSQEGQGGYNEQFF. CDR3 in DNA: TGCGCCAGCAGCCAAGAGGGGCAGGGGGGTTACAATGAGCAGTTCTTC.

This rearrangement joins TRBV5-5 to TRBJ1-3; D is ambiguous. The V end lost 2 bases, the J end lost 0 bases, and 12 bases lay between the germline ends. CDR3 length equals 16 residues. Germline CDR1 is SGHKS and CDR2 is YYEKEE (reference sequence). DNA for the CDR3: TGTGCCAGCAGCTTAGGAGCGGGCCTCTCTGGAAACACCATATATTTT. This gives the protein CASSLGAGLSGNTIYF.

The V and J genes are TRBV6-1 and TRBJ2-5; the match to TRBD1 covers 7 bases. The CDR3 is made up of 16 amino acids. Germline V gene data show CDR1 as MNHNS and CDR2 as SASEGT. Trimming took 1 base from V and 5 from J; bases not matched to a gene: 10. The CDR3 protein is CASSEEGGLPGETQYF. DNA for the CDR3: TGTGCCAGCAGTGAAGAAGGGGGCCTTCCGGGGGAGACCCAGTACTTC.

Here the CDR3 DNA reads TGTGCCTGGAGTTTAACAGGGAACGAGCAGTACTTC. Translated, it gives CAWSLTGNEQYF. This sequence joins TRBV30 and TRBJ2-7, with TRBD1 as a possible D gene (6 bases). The CDR3 runs to 12 residues. CDR1 GTSNPN and CDR2 SVGIG come from the germline V gene (reference sequence). V lost 2 bases, J lost 5 bases, and 10 bases lay in between.

As regards this clone: At one end the junction does not follow the germline gene, possibly because of a read error. The gene calls are TRBV7-7 and TRBJ2-2; perhaps TRBD2 as D (5 bases). CDR3 length equals 14 residues. Germline V gives CDR1 SSHAT, CDR2 FNYEAQ (reference sequence). CDR3 sequence (DNA): TGTGCTAGCAGCTTTAAAATCGGGGCCGGGGAGCTGTTTTTT. It specifies CASSFKIGAGELFF.

CDR3 protein: CASSLAGRGSAYEQYF. The CDR3 region has the DNA TGTGCCAGCAGCTTGGCGGGCCGGGGGTCGGCCTACGAGCAGTACTTC. V usage is TRBV5-4 and J usage is TRBJ2-5; D possibly corresponds to TRBD2 (6 bases). The J call is in doubt because the DNA end fits TRBJ2-7 better. The CDR3 is 16 amino acids. Germline lookup yields CDR1 SGHNT and CDR2 YYREEE (reference sequence).

The chain is built from TRBV6-4 and TRBJ2-3; D is possibly TRBD2 (7 bases). Germline V gene lookup returns CDR1 MRHNA and CDR2 SNTAGT. CDR3 size: 15 residues. V was trimmed by 2 bases and J by 0 bases, leaving 9 bases between them. CDR3 sequence (DNA): TGTGCCAGCAGTGACGGGGGGGCTAGCACAGATACGCAGTATTTT. This codes for CASSDGGASTDTQYF.